This TCR beta chain was obtained from a study of beta chain features in type 1 diabetes. The sequenced template was cDNA made from the entire isolated RNA. Data came from immunoSEQ multiplex PCR; TCRdb stores just in-frame clones and leaves some out. Of fewer than 350,000 clones in the sample, about 8.5% were seen once. The V gene lost 4 bases and the J gene lost 0 bases, with 10 bases spanning the gap. From germline, CDR1 is SGHRS and CDR2 YFSETQ. The CDR3 totals 15 residues. The chain employs TRBV5-1 and TRBJ1-4; D gene ambiguous. The sample consisted of central memory CD4+ T cells from blood. The receptor was derived from a woman younger than 30 in good health. This chain's CDR3 is CASSAGASTNEKLFF. The CDR3 bases are TGCGCCAGCAGCGCCGGAGCGTCAACTAATGAAAAACTGTTTTTT.